This is a list of T cell receptor beta chains from one sample in a study of T cell repertoires in cytomegalovirus infection. TCRdb passed the reads through MiXCR, listing each CDR3 protein once. The repertoire consists of tens of thousands of distinct CDR3 sequences, with about 21% occurring once and the leading ten covering around nine tenths. For these receptors, no antigen is known. The material was CD8+ T cells from cultured PBMCs, obtained from culture after CMV antigen stimulation. These receptors originate from a human donor in good health (CMV status not recorded). Some clones in this sample may be carry-over from other donors' samples. Each CDR3 is given with its conserved first and last residue. D genes are given only for firm matches. Part of the rows lack a size; the others show once, few, many or a class for expanded clones.

J,size,V,D,DNA,CDR3
TRBJ2-7,many,TRBV7-9,-,TGTGCCAGCAGCTCCCCCTCAAGCTACGAGCAGTACTTC,CASSSPSSYEQYF
TRBJ2-3,-,TRBV7-8,-,TGTGCCAGCAGCCTCGGAGCTGGGGATACGCAGTATTTT,CASSLGAGDTQYF
TRBJ2-3,few,TRBV28,TRBD2,TGTGCCAGCAGTTTGCTTAGCGGGAGGGCCCCAGATACGCAGTATTTT,CASSLLSGRAPDTQYF
TRBJ2-7,few,TRBV28,-,TGTGCCAGCAAGGAAGTCGGACAGAACCCCCTGGAGCAGTACTTC,CASKEVGQNPLEQYF
TRBJ2-1,-,TRBV6-1,-,TGTGCCAGCAGTGAAGAACGGACCTCCTACAATGAGCAGTTCTTC,CASSEERTSYNEQFF
TRBJ1-4,few,TRBV7-2,-,TGTGCCAGCAGCGCAGACGGCAAACTGTTTTTT,CASSADGKLFF
TRBJ2-7,-,TRBV15,-,TGTGCCACCAGCTCACGGACAGAATCCTACGAGCAGTACTTC,CATSSRTESYEQYF
TRBJ2-2,-,TRBV5-6,-,TGTGCCAGCATCCGAAACGGGGAGCTGTTTTTT,CASIRNGELFF
TRBJ1-2,-,TRBV11-2,-,TGTGCCAGCAGCTCGACAGGCCAGCCCAACTATGGCTACACCTTC,CASSSTGQPNYGYTF
TRBJ2-2,-,TRBV4-1,-,TGCGCCAGCAGCCCTCAGAACACCGGGGAGCTGTTTTTT,CASSPQNTGELFF
TRBJ1-1,-,TRBV7-9,-,TGTGCCAGCAGCTTAGCGAAATTTCCCACTGAAGCTTTCTTT,CASSLAKFPTEAFF
TRBJ1-5,many,TRBV5-5,TRBD1,TGTGCCAGCAGCTCCCGGGGACAGAGTAATCAGCCCCAGCATTTT,CASSSRGQSNQPQHF
TRBJ2-2,few,TRBV4-2,TRBD2,TGTGCCAGCAGCCGAGGGCTAGCGGGGGCCACGGGCACCGGGGAGCTGTTTTTT,CASSRGLAGATGTGELFF
TRBJ2-3,-,TRBV5-1,-,TGCGCCAGCAGCTTGAGGGGAGATACGCAGTATTTT,CASSLRGDTQYF
TRBJ2-5,few,TRBV2,-,-,CASLEYVHFGTQYF
TRBJ1-1,-,TRBV14,-,TGTGCCAGCAGCCAAGATAAGGGGATTGCTTTCTTT,CASSQDKGIAFF
TRBJ2-7,many,TRBV12-3/TRBV12-4,TRBD2,TGTGCCAGCAGTCCCCATCCCCGACTAGCGGGGGATCTCTACGAGCAGTACTTC,CASSPHPRLAGDLYEQYF
TRBJ2-7,-,TRBV7-9,-,TGTGCCAGCAGCCACGGCGTGGTCGAGCAGTACTTC,CASSHGVVEQYF
TRBJ2-2,-,TRBV19,-,TGTGCCAGTAGTATAAGACGGGAGCTGTTTTTT,CASSIRRELFF
TRBJ2-7,few,TRBV7-2,TRBD2,TGTGCCACCCGGCGGGCTAGCGGCCCTTACGAGCAGTACTTC,CATRRASGPYEQYF
TRBJ2-2,few,TRBV7-6,-,TGTGCCAGCAGCTTACGCGGGCTGGACACGGAGGAGCTGTTTTTT,CASSLRGLDTEELFF
TRBJ1-4,once,TRBV7-2,-,TGTGCCAGCAGCTTAGAAGGGGATGGTGAAAAACTGTTTTTT,CASSLEGDGEKLFF
TRBJ2-6,-,TRBV12-3/TRBV12-4,-,TGTGCCAGCAGAAACGAGGCTGGGGCCAACGTCCTGACTTTC,CASRNEAGANVLTF
TRBJ2-1,few,TRBV12-3/TRBV12-4,-,TGTGCCAGCAGTTCGGGACTGTACAATGAGCAGTTCTTC,CASSSGLYNEQFF
TRBJ2-7,once,TRBV7-2,TRBD1,TGTGCCAGCAGCTTAGCGGACAGGGGCTACGAGCAGTACTTC,CASSLADRGYEQYF